A selection of T cell receptor beta chains follows, all from one sample in a study of cytomegalovirus exposure and HLA in healthy donors. Clones were sequenced by immunoSEQ multiplex PCR, and TCRdb holds only the in-frame ones, with some missing. The sample lists 150,000 to 200,000 clones; 70% to 85% were seen once. The sequencing sample was made of PBMCs. The receptors originated from a male donor in good health and CMV-seronegative. Both conserved end residues are trimmed from each CDR3.

j_gene	v_gene	CDR3aa
TRBJ1-2	TRBV4-2	ASSQDTGGASYVYT
TRBJ2-1	TRBV19	ASSIRQEQF
TRBJ2-1	TRBV9	ASSSGTSGGYNEQF
-	TRBV28	ASRLTDYEQY
TRBJ1-2	TRBV13	ASSLYPLRQDYGYT
TRBJ2-2	TRBV11-2	ASSFAVQIIELF
TRBJ2-7	TRBV18	ASSPFTGGNSYEQY
TRBJ2-7	TRBV5-4	ASSLATGETYEQY
TRBJ2-7	TRBV18	ASSPAEAYEQY
TRBJ1-2	TRBV9	ASSVDPGDTGVYGYT
TRBJ1-1	TRBV12-5	ASGFGQGSTEAF
TRBJ2-2	TRBV18	ASSPSQDNPGELF
TRBJ2-7	TRBV5-1	ASSLSTGLAYEQY